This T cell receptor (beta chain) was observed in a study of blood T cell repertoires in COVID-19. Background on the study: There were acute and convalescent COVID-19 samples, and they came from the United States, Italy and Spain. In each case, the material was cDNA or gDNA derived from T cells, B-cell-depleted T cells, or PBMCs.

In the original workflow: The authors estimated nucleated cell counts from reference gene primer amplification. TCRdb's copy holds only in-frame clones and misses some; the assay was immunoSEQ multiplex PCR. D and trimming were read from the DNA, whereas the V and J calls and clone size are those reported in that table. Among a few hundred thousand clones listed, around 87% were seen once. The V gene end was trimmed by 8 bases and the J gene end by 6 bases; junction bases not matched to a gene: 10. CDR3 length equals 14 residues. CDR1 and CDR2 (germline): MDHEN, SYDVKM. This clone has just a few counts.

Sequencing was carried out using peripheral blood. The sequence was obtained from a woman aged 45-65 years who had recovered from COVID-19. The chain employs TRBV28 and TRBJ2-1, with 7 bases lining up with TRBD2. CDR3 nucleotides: TGTGCCAGCCGTGGGGGAGGGCCTGGCAATGAGCAGTTCTTC. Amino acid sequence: CASRGGGPGNEQFF.